The sequence of this TCR beta chain was determined in a study of CD8 T cells in ankylosing spondylitis. The germline CDR1 and CDR2 sequences are SQVTM and ANQGSEA. The CDR3 runs to 11 residues. Deletions cut 4 bases from V and 4 bases from J, with 7 bases between. Study-level findings and limits: Apparently characteristic of ankylosing spondylitis blood was a TCR beta motif (under ten highly homologous variants). Disease-linked clones, CD8+, were relatively rare in peripheral blood. From matched ankylosing spondylitis synovial fluid, disease-linked clones were reportedly recovered at significantly enriched levels. Earlier studies detected some motif variants in reactive arthritis synovial fluid and blood.

One entry per CDR3 protein, called by TCRdb with MiXCR from the 5' RACE reads. The sample holds about 240,000 distinct CDR3 sequences, about 11% seen once. This clonotype has a handful of counts. Its antigen remains unidentified. Specimen: blood, either unsorted or a sorted T cell fraction (not recorded which). The chain carries TRBV29-1 and TRBJ1-1; D is undetermined. This sequence was found in a male donor with ankylosing spondylitis or in good health (not recorded which). The DNA for the CDR3 is TGCAGCGTTGGGTCCAGCACTGAAGCTTTCTTT. Translated: CSVGSSTEAFF.